The T cell receptor beta chain under discussion was sequenced for a study of shared T cell receptors in the human thymus. Deletions cut 6 bases from V and 1 base from J, with 14 bases between. The length of the CDR3 is 15 residues. Germline CDR1 and CDR2: MNHEY and SVGAGI. Repertoires were generated with immunoSEQ multiplex PCR, while TCRdb's copy carries only in-frame clones and drops some. The sample has about 660,000 clones, over 75% seen once; the top ten hold about 0.0094%. The sample was also reused in another study, on human thymus T cells. From that paper: Donation was from healthy Finnish infants who were having corrective surgery that addressed congenital heart defects. Corrective cardiac surgery supplied the resected thymus tissue. Repertoires sampled from thymus and blood appeared biased in V and J gene usage. Thymic repertoires from unrelated individuals overlapped highly, related research reported.

This receptor was taken from a boy younger than two with a congenital heart defect. The chain combines TRBV6-5 with TRBJ2-3; D gene ambiguous. The sequenced sample was thymocytes. DNA of the CDR3: TGTGCCAGCAGCCGCTGTAGCTATGGCACAGATACGCAGTATTTT. Its protein is CASSRCSYGTDTQYF.